These 27 T cell receptor beta chains came from one sample sequenced in a study of T-cell reconstitution after alpha-beta-depleted transplantation in children. Preparation of the TCRbeta library used unique molecular identifiers. TCRdb itself ran the PCR reads through MiXCR, one entry per CDR3 protein. The sample lists 440,000 or so distinct CDR3 sequences, approximately 42% occurring once. The specimen was PBMCs, collected before TCRalphabeta/CD19-depleted stem cell transplant. The receptor source for this set is a girl aged 2 to 9 with aplastic anemia, due to receive a stem cell transplant.

The table lists this clonotype with a few counts. This chain links TRBV20-1 with TRBJ1-3, with D unresolved. The V end was cut by 3 bases, the J end by 4 bases, with 13 bases between. This CDR3 is 14 amino acids long. The V gene's germline CDR1 is DFQATT and CDR2 SNEGSKA (reference sequence). For the CDR3, the DNA is TGCAGTGCTAGGCGGCAGACTGGAGGAAACACCATATATTTT. It codes for CSARRQTGGNTIYF.

V and J are TRBV20-1 and TRBJ2-4, with D unclear. Germline values: CDR1 DFQATT, CDR2 SNEGSKA (reference sequence). The CDR3 has 13 residues. The V and J ends lost 3 bases and 11 bases respectively, with 17 bases between them. CDR3 sequence reads: CSASITADSFQYF. The CDR3 region has the DNA TGCAGTGCTAGTATTACTGCAGACTCTTTTCAGTACTTC.

This clonotype was recorded only once. The rearrangement joins TRBV5-1 to TRBJ1-2; D ambiguous. The V and J ends lost 4 bases and 5 bases respectively, with 9 bases between them. Germline-derived CDR1 and CDR2 are SGHRS and YFSETQ. The CDR3 totals 12 residues. CDR3 protein: CASSTTRYGYTF. The DNA for the CDR3 is TGCGCCAGCAGCACGACCCGTTATGGCTACACCTTC.

CDR3 residues: CASRERADTQYF. For the CDR3, the DNA is TGTGCCAGCAGGGAAAGAGCAGATACGCAGTATTTT. V usage is TRBV27 and J usage is TRBJ2-3; D is ambiguous. V was pared by 6 bases and J by 4 bases, with 8 bases between. The CDR3 extends over 12 amino acids. CDR1 is MNHEY, CDR2 SMNVEV, per germline (reference sequence).

V and J are TRBV28 and TRBJ2-7, with a tentative D call TRBD2 (5 bases). Germline-derived CDR1 and CDR2 are MDHEN and SYDVKM. This CDR3 contains 12 residues. Trimming removed 10 bases from V and 2 bases from J, with 12 bases in between. As DNA, the CDR3 is TGTGCCATAGGCGGGCCCACCTACGAGCAGTACTTC. Translating gives CAIGGPTYEQYF.

The rearrangement joins TRBV5-1 to TRBJ2-1; 13 bases fit TRBD2. Looked up from germline, CDR1 is SGHRS and CDR2 is YFSETQ. V was clipped by 4 bases and J by 3 bases; unmatched bases: 13. This CDR3 is built from 19 residues. The CDR3 bases are TGCGCCAGCAGCCCGGGACTAGCGGGATCAGAAGGGTACTACAATGAGCAGTTCTTC. As protein: CASSPGLAGSEGYYNEQFF.

The genes are TRBV6-5 and TRBJ1-2; the match to TRBD1 covers 8 bases. The CDR3 runs 14 residues. Germline V gene lookup returns CDR1 MNHEY and CDR2 SVGAGI. V gave up 6 bases and J gave up 3 bases; unmatched junction bases: 6. The chain's CDR3 is CASSLVTGDYGYTF. The CDR3 DNA sequence: TGTGCCAGCAGCCTCGTGACAGGGGACTATGGCTACACCTTC.

This clonotype was counted at least ten times. This chain joins TRBV11-2 and TRBJ1-4; the match to TRBD1 covers 10 bases. The CDR3 totals 16 residues. Losses at the gene ends were 3 bases for V and 7 bases for J; bases not matched to a gene: 8. Germline V gene sequence: CDR1 SGHAT, CDR2 FQNNGV. This chain's CDR3 is CASSFHKDRGSEKLFF. The CDR3 DNA sequence: TGTGCCAGCAGCTTTCACAAGGACAGGGGGAGTGAAAAACTGTTTTTT.

This clonotype was counted ten times or more. The V and J genes are TRBV5-6 and TRBJ1-1; TRBD1 is a possible D gene (5 bases). The CDR3 runs 15 residues. Germline V CDR1 and CDR2: SGHDT, YYEEEE. With 0 bases removed from V and 1 base from J, the gap between germline ends came to 10 bases. The CDR3 DNA reads TGTGCCAGCAGCTTGGTGGGGGGAGAGAACACTGAAGCTTTCTTT. It is translated as CASSLVGGENTEAFF. The whole variable domain, filled in from reference TRBV5-6 and TRBJ1-1, reads DAGVTQSPTHLIKTRGQQVTLRCSPKSGHDTVSWYQQALGQGPQFIFQYYEEEERQRGNFPDRFSGHQFPNYSSELNVNALLLGDSALYLCASSLVGGENTEAFFGQGTRLTVV.

The V call is TRBV29-1, the J call TRBJ2-5; a weak D match, TRBD1 (6 bases). Trimming left V 5 bases short and J 5 bases short, with 12 bases between. Looked up from germline, CDR1 is SQVTM and CDR2 is ANQGSEA. The CDR3 loop spans 12 amino acids. The CDR3 sequence is CSVTTGSETQYF. Written as DNA, the CDR3 is TGCAGCGTTACGACAGGCTCGGAGACCCAGTACTTC.

This chain's CDR3 is CASSFGLAQETQYF. DNA of the CDR3: TGTGCCAGCAGCTTCGGACTAGCTCAGGAGACCCAGTACTTC. The chain links TRBV5-4 to TRBJ2-5; 8 bases agree with TRBD2. Looked up from germline, CDR1 is SGHNT and CDR2 is YYREEE (reference sequence). V dropped 2 bases and J dropped 5; count of bases not matched to a gene: 5. The CDR3 consists of 14 residues.

This clonotype was seen only a few times. This chain links TRBV6-5 with TRBJ2-7, with 11 bases fitting TRBD2. The CDR3 runs 17 residues. Germline loops: CDR1 MNHEY, CDR2 SVGAGI. The ends lost 2 bases at V and 2 bases at J; junction bases unmatched: 8. CDR3 DNA: TGTGCCAGCAGTTACGCTAGCGGGGGGTCCTTCACCTACGAGCAGTACTTC. Its protein is CASSYASGGSFTYEQYF.

This clonotype was seen ten or more times. The gene calls are TRBV20-1 and TRBJ1-4; 12 bases match TRBD1. Germline trimming cut 3 bases from V and 10 bases from J; bases unmatched to any gene: 6. Germline CDR1 reads DFQATT; CDR2 reads SNEGSKA (reference sequence). CDR3 size: 14 residues. The DNA of the CDR3 is TGCAGTGCTAGTCCGGGACAGGGGGCCGTAAAACTGTTTTTT. Amino acids: CSASPGQGAVKLFF.

This clonotype has a handful of counts. The chain carries TRBV30 and TRBJ2-7; 8 bases agree with TRBD1. Looked up from germline, CDR1 is GTSNPN and CDR2 is SVGIG (reference sequence). The CDR3 spans 14 residues. V gave up 2 bases and J gave up 2 bases; unmatched junction bases: 5. The CDR3, as DNA: TGTGCCTGGAGTATCGGACAGGGCGCCTACGAGCAGTACTTC. It specifies CAWSIGQGAYEQYF.

This clonotype was counted a single time. The V call is TRBV5-1, the J call TRBJ1-1; weak D call: TRBD1 (6 bases). V lost 0 bases, J lost 4 bases, and 10 bases lay in between. Germline CDR1 and CDR2: SGHRS and YFSETQ. The CDR3 covers 14 residues. This CDR3 reads CASSLVGASTEAFF. The CDR3 DNA reads TGCGCCAGCAGCTTGGTGGGGGCCAGCACTGAAGCTTTCTTT.

V and J are TRBV20-1 and TRBJ2-3; D not resolved. Germline values: CDR1 DFQATT, CDR2 SNEGSKA (reference sequence). The ends were cut back, 1 base at V and 8 bases at J, with 4 bases in the middle. The CDR3 spans 10 residues. The CDR3 DNA sequence: TGCAGTGCTAGAGGGGGTACGCAGTATTTT. Protein sequence: CSARGGTQYF.

There are many counts of this clonotype. The V and J genes are TRBV9 and TRBJ2-2; no firm D call. Germline loops: CDR1 SGDLS, CDR2 YYNGEE. The CDR3 length is 13 residues. With 4 bases removed from V and 4 bases from J, the gap between germline ends came to 8 bases. DNA for the CDR3: TGTGCCAGCAGCAAAGACCCCACCGGGGAGCTGTTTTTT. Translated: CASSKDPTGELFF.

CDR3: CASSGGLAASTDTQYF. The CDR3 DNA reads as TGTGCCAGCAGCGGGGGACTAGCGGCTAGCACAGATACGCAGTATTTT. The chain has TRBV7-6 and TRBJ2-3; 11 bases fit TRBD2. The V gene end was trimmed by 5 bases and the J gene end by 0 bases; junction bases not matched to a gene: 4. CDR3 length: 16 amino acids. From germline, CDR1 is SGHVS and CDR2 FNYEAQ.

This clonotype was seen a handful of times. V is TRBV20-1 and J is TRBJ2-7; 7 nucleotides align to TRBD2. The CDR3 is 13 amino acids. With 0 bases clipped from V and 9 bases from J, the junction kept 8 bases outside the gene matches. Germline lookup yields CDR1 DFQATT and CDR2 SNEGSKA (reference sequence). CDR3 protein: CSARDPTSVGQYF. The CDR3 DNA reads as TGCAGTGCTAGAGATCCAACTAGCGTCGGGCAGTACTTC.

The chain combines TRBV9 with TRBJ2-5; D is undetermined. Trimming removed 0 bases from V and 2 bases from J, with 17 bases in between. Germline-derived CDR1 and CDR2 are SGDLS and YYNGEE. This CDR3 spans 17 amino acids. The CDR3, as DNA: TGTGCCAGCAGCGTAGGAGGCTCGGCAGTAAGGCAAGAGACCCAGTACTTC. Translation gives CASSVGGSAVRQETQYF.

The chain joins TRBV5-1 to TRBJ2-5; a possible D gene is TRBD2 (7 bases). Germline CDR1 reads SGHRS; CDR2 reads YFSETQ. V lost 7 bases to trimming and J lost 7 bases, with 17 bases between them. The CDR3 contains 13 residues. CDR3 coding DNA: TGCGCCAGCGCCGGAGGGGGAGGGCGGACCCAGTACTTC. It codes for CASAGGGGRTQYF.

CDR3 amino acids: CSAQGLSGVDEQFF. CDR3 nucleotides: TGCAGTGCCCAGGGGTTAAGCGGGGTCGATGAGCAGTTCTTC. The gene calls are TRBV20-1 and TRBJ2-1; TRBD2 might be the D (7 bases). V lost 6 bases, J lost 8 bases, and 20 bases lay in between. CDR3 size: 14 residues. Germline V CDR1 and CDR2: DFQATT, SNEGSKA (reference sequence).

The rearrangement joins TRBV11-2 to TRBJ1-2; unclear D gene. V lost 4 bases and J 0 bases, leaving 9 bases between the germline ends. The CDR3 runs 14 residues. The germline CDR1 and CDR2 sequences are SGHAT and FQNNGV. CDR3 in amino acids: CASSSQTANYGYTF. Written as DNA, the CDR3 is TGTGCCAGCAGCTCGCAAACAGCTAACTATGGCTACACCTTC.

In its sample, this clonotype was seen a few times. The chain carries TRBV7-2 and TRBJ1-5; D is possibly TRBD1 (5 bases). Trimming cost V 5 bases and J 3 bases, with 8 bases left between them. The germline gives CDR1 SGHTA, CDR2 FQGNSA. The CDR3 sequence is 13 residues long. CDR3 residues: CASSRDVNQPQHF. CDR3 bases: TGTGCCAGCAGCCGGGACGTCAATCAGCCCCAGCATTTT.

The chain recombines TRBV30 with TRBJ1-6; D is unclear. The CDR3 is made up of 13 amino acids. Germline CDR1 reads GTSNPN; CDR2 reads SVGIG (reference sequence). Trimming cost V 0 bases and J 8 bases, with 8 bases left between them. CDR3 sequence (DNA): TGTGCCTGGAGTGTGGGTATGGATTCACCCCTCCACTTT. Translated: CAWSVGMDSPLHF.

The chain uses TRBV7-2 and TRBJ1-6; D might be TRBD1 (6 bases). Trimming pared 5 bases from V and 11 bases from J, leaving 16 bases between. The CDR3 runs 14 residues. The germline V gene encodes CDR1 SGHTA and CDR2 FQGNSA. The CDR3 region is CASSPGGGATPLHF. The CDR3 DNA follows: TGTGCCAGCAGCCCAGGCGGGGGGGCTACACCCCTCCACTTT.

V usage is TRBV3-1 and J usage is TRBJ2-1; D is possibly TRBD1 or TRBD2 (6 bases each). This CDR3 contains 16 residues. V was cut by 5 bases and J by 7 bases, with 21 bases left in between. Germline values: CDR1 LGHDT, CDR2 YNNKEL (reference sequence). In DNA form, the CDR3 reads TGTGCCAGCAGCTTCGGGGGCGGTGGCATGGGGAATGAGCAGTTCTTC. It codes for CASSFGGGGMGNEQFF.